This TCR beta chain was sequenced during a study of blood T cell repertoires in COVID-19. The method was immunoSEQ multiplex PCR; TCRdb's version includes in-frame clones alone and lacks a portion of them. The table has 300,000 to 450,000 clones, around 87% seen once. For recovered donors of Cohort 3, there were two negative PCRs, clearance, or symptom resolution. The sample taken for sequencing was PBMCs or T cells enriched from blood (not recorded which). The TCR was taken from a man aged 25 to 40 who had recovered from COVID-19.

The CDR3 loop reads CASSLAGDSTEAFF. CDR3 nucleotides: TGCGCCAGCAGCTTGGCCGGGGATAGCACTGAAGCTTTCTTT. This chain uses TRBV5-1 with TRBJ1-1, with D uncertain. There are 14 residues in the CDR3. In germline, CDR1 is SGHRS, CDR2 YFSETQ. V was shortened by 0 bases and J by 4 bases, with 10 bases between the two germline ends.